The T cell receptor beta chain under discussion was sequenced for a study of blood T cell repertoires in COVID-19. Study-wide context: PBMCs, B-cell-depleted T cells, or T cells were the source of the cDNA or gDNA that made up the material.

V lost 6 bases and J lost 4, with 10 bases in between. Germline CDR1 MNHEY, CDR2 SMNVEV (reference sequence). This CDR3 contains 13 residues. Generated by immunoSEQ multiplex PCR, the TCRdb table keeps only in-frame clones and is missing some. Of tens of thousands of clones listed, 77% were seen once; the top ten hold about 2.2%. The sequenced sample consisted of peripheral blood. This receptor was obtained from a man between 65 and 85 years old with COVID-19, enrolled during active disease. The V and J genes are TRBV27 and TRBJ1-5; D unresolved. In DNA, the CDR3 is TGTGCCAGCAGCCTCGAGGTGAATCAGCCCCAGCATTTT. Translating gives CASSLEVNQPQHF.